Listed below are T cell receptor beta chains from one sample, sequenced in a study of vaccination effects on CD4 cells after COVID-19. Assay: immunoSEQ multiplex PCR; the TCRdb copy retains only in-frame clones and omits some. The repertoire holds about 60,000 clones, with around 78% as singletons. Their antigens are not known. Sequences were derived from CD4+ T cells from PBMCs cultured with HCoV-OC43 spike peptides, sampled after COVID-19 vaccination. The receptors here all came from a human donor who received a COVID-19 vaccine. The CDR3 runs from the conserved cysteine through the conserved F or W. D genes are given only for firm matches. Some rows have no size entry. The others give once, few or many, or a class for an expanded clone.

V: TRBV2; D: NA; size: NA; J: TRBJ2-3; DNA: TGTGCCAGCAGTGAAGGGCCTCCTAGCACAGATACGCAGTATTTT; CDR3: CASSEGPPSTDTQYF
V: TRBV25-1; D: NA; size: NA; J: TRBJ1-2; DNA: TGTGCCAGCAGTGAATTGGGCTATGGCTACACCTTC; CDR3: CASSELGYGYTF
V: TRBV30; D: NA; size: NA; J: TRBJ1-4; DNA: TGTGCCTGGAGTTCCGGGATAATCATTCCCTCAACTAATGAAAAACTGTTTTTT; CDR3: CAWSSGIIIPSTNEKLFF
V: TRBV6-6; D: TRBD1; size: NA; J: TRBJ2-4; DNA: TGTGCCAGCAGTTGGACCGGGACAGGGACCCTTGGGGACTTC; CDR3: CASSWTGTGTLGDF
V: TRBV15; D: NA; size: NA; J: TRBJ2-4; DNA: TGTGCCACCAGCAGAGATCAAGGCATTCAGTACTTC; CDR3: CATSRDQGIQYF
V: TRBV5-1; D: NA; size: NA; J: TRBJ2-1; DNA: TGCGCCAGCAGCTTGGCCGGGGGGCGGGATGAGCAGTTCTTC; CDR3: CASSLAGGRDEQFF
V: TRBV5-6; D: TRBD1; size: NA; J: TRBJ2-1; DNA: TGTGCCAGCAGCTTGGAAGCGAGGGACAGGGTCTACAATGAGCAGTTCTTC; CDR3: CASSLEARDRVYNEQFF
V: TRBV6-6; D: NA; size: NA; J: TRBJ2-5; DNA: TGTGCCAGCAGCCCTGAGGTTGTAGAGACCCAGTACTTC; CDR3: CASSPEVVETQYF
V: TRBV9; D: NA; size: NA; J: TRBJ2-6; DNA: TGTGCCAGCAGCCCGCGGGCTTCTGGGGCCAACGTCCTGACTTTC; CDR3: CASSPRASGANVLTF
V: TRBV3-1/TRBV3-2; D: NA; size: few; J: TRBJ1-2; DNA: TGTGCCAGCAGCCAAGCCCAGGGAGGTTCCTATGGCTACACCTTC; CDR3: CASSQAQGGSYGYTF
V: TRBV6-5; D: TRBD1; size: NA; J: TRBJ1-1; DNA: TGTGCCAGCATCAGGGGGTTGGACACTGAAGCTTTCTTT; CDR3: CASIRGLDTEAFF
V: TRBV5-1; D: NA; size: NA; J: TRBJ1-1; DNA: TGCGCCAGCAGCTTTGGATCTCCTGGGGACACTGAAGCTTTCTTT; CDR3: CASSFGSPGDTEAFF
V: TRBV6-5; D: NA; size: NA; J: TRBJ1-4; DNA: TGTGCCAGCACAGTACACCATGTCCATGAAAAACTGTTTTTT; CDR3: CASTVHHVHEKLFF
V: TRBV24-1; D: NA; size: NA; J: TRBJ1-2; DNA: TGTGCCACCAGTGAGGTCAACTATGGCTACACCTTC; CDR3: CATSEVNYGYTF
V: TRBV9; D: NA; size: NA; J: TRBJ2-3; DNA: TGTGCCAGCAGCACACGAACAGGCACAGATACGCAGTATTTT; CDR3: CASSTRTGTDTQYF
V: TRBV19; D: NA; size: NA; J: TRBJ2-3; DNA: TGTGCCAGTAAAGAGGGACCTGGCACAGATACGCAGTATTTT; CDR3: CASKEGPGTDTQYF
V: TRBV7-3; D: TRBD2; size: NA; J: TRBJ2-2; DNA: TGTGCCAGCAGGGATCCCTCGACAGGGACTAGCGCCGGGGAGCTGTTTTTT; CDR3: CASRDPSTGTSAGELFF
V: TRBV5-1; D: NA; size: NA; J: TRBJ2-5; DNA: TGCGCCAGCAGCTTGAATGGAGCGGCACTTTCGGAGACCCAGTACTTC; CDR3: CASSLNGAALSETQYF
V: TRBV7-2; D: TRBD1; size: NA; J: TRBJ1-1; DNA: TGTGCCAGCAGCGGGGACAGTATGAACACTGAAGCTTTCTTT; CDR3: CASSGDSMNTEAFF
V: TRBV19; D: NA; size: NA; J: TRBJ2-3; DNA: TGTGCCAGTACCTGGGGGGCAGGCGATACGCAGTATTTT; CDR3: CASTWGAGDTQYF
V: TRBV28; D: NA; size: NA; J: TRBJ1-2; DNA: TGTGCCAGCATCCAAGGCGTTGGACCTATGGGCTACACCTTC; CDR3: CASIQGVGPMGYTF
V: TRBV6-5; D: NA; size: NA; J: TRBJ1-5; DNA: TGTGCCAGCAGTTACTCGGCTCGAAGCAATCAGCCCCAGCATTTT; CDR3: CASSYSARSNQPQHF
V: TRBV3-1/TRBV3-2; D: NA; size: NA; J: TRBJ1-2; DNA: TGTGCCAGCAGCCCCGGAATCCGAGGCTACACCTTC; CDR3: CASSPGIRGYTF
V: TRBV3-1/TRBV3-2; D: NA; size: NA; J: TRBJ2-6; DNA: TGTGCCAGCAGCCAAGATTCTGGAGGCTCTGGGGCCAACGTCCTGACTTTC; CDR3: CASSQDSGGSGANVLTF
V: TRBV19; D: TRBD1; size: NA; J: TRBJ2-3; DNA: TGTGCCAGTAGTTCGACATCCCGGGACAGGGACGAGGATACGCAGTATTTT; CDR3: CASSSTSRDRDEDTQYF
V: TRBV29-1; D: NA; size: NA; J: TRBJ2-3; DNA: TGCAGCGCTCTCGTCCAGGGGGGGCAGGGCACGCAGTATTTT; CDR3: CSALVQGGQGTQYF
V: TRBV5-1; D: NA; size: NA; J: TRBJ2-6; DNA: TGCGCCAGCAGCTTGGAGGCCCTCTCTGGGGCCAACGTCCTGACTTTC; CDR3: CASSLEALSGANVLTF
V: TRBV7-3; D: NA; size: NA; J: TRBJ2-3; DNA: TGTGCCAGCAGCCTCCAGGGAGCGAGGCCAGATACGCAGTATTTT; CDR3: CASSLQGARPDTQYF
V: TRBV19; D: TRBD1; size: NA; J: TRBJ1-2; DNA: TGTGCCAGTCTGGGGACAGGGCCTCTGGATGGCTACACCTTC; CDR3: CASLGTGPLDGYTF
V: TRBV7-9; D: TRBD1; size: NA; J: TRBJ1-5; DNA: TGTGCCAGCAGCCCTCGGCGGACAGGGCCGAGCAATCAGCCCCAGCATTTT; CDR3: CASSPRRTGPSNQPQHF
V: TRBV7-9; D: NA; size: NA; J: TRBJ1-2; DNA: TGTGCCAGCTCGACCGGGGCGGGATATGGCTACACCTTC; CDR3: CASSTGAGYGYTF
V: TRBV4-1; D: TRBD1; size: few; J: TRBJ2-3; DNA: TGCGCCAGCAGCCGCCCGGGACAGGGTGCAGATACGCAGTATTTT; CDR3: CASSRPGQGADTQYF
V: TRBV24-1; D: NA; size: few; J: TRBJ2-2; DNA: TGTGCCACCAGTGTTGGAGGCGGCGGGGAGCTGTTTTTT; CDR3: CATSVGGGGELFF
V: TRBV9; D: NA; size: few; J: TRBJ1-3; DNA: TGTGCCAGCAGCTTAGGGAGCTCTGGAAACACCATATATTTT; CDR3: CASSLGSSGNTIYF
V: TRBV18; D: TRBD1; size: few; J: TRBJ1-1; DNA: TGTGCCAGCTCAACGCGCCAGGGGGGATTTGATGAAGCTTTCTTT; CDR3: CASSTRQGGFDEAFF
V: TRBV6-2/TRBV6-3; D: NA; size: few; J: TRBJ2-2; DNA: TGTGCCAGCAGTTACGGGACAATCGGCGGGGAGCTGTTTTTT; CDR3: CASSYGTIGGELFF
V: TRBV30; D: NA; size: NA; J: TRBJ1-1; DNA: TGTGCCTGGAGTGCCGGGGGCACTGAAGCTTTCTTT; CDR3: CAWSAGGTEAFF
V: TRBV3-1/TRBV3-2; D: NA; size: once; J: TRBJ1-1; DNA: TGTGCCAGCAGCCAATCCGGGACAATGAACACTGAAGCTTTCTTT; CDR3: CASSQSGTMNTEAFF
V: TRBV7-2; D: NA; size: NA; J: TRBJ1-2; DNA: TGTGCCAGCAGCCCAGACCCACTGGGCTACACCTTC; CDR3: CASSPDPLGYTF
V: TRBV30; D: TRBD1; size: NA; J: TRBJ2-5; DNA: TGTGCCTGGAGTGTGAACCCGGGACAGACCGGCCAAGAGACCCAGTACTTC; CDR3: CAWSVNPGQTGQETQYF
V: TRBV5-1; D: TRBD1; size: NA; J: TRBJ2-1; DNA: TGCGCCAGCAGCTTGTCCTGGACAGGGTACAATGAGCAGTTCTTC; CDR3: CASSLSWTGYNEQFF
V: TRBV6-5; D: NA; size: NA; J: TRBJ1-1; DNA: TGTGCCAGCAGAAAGAACACTGAAGCTTTCTTT; CDR3: CASRKNTEAFF
V: TRBV19; D: TRBD1; size: NA; J: TRBJ2-2; DNA: TGTGCCGGCCGGGACAGGGGAAATTCCGGGGAGCTGTTTTTT; CDR3: CAGRDRGNSGELFF
V: TRBV12-5; D: NA; size: NA; J: TRBJ2-1; DNA: TGTGCTAGTGGTTTCTTCCCCGGGACTGGGCCGCCCAATGAGCAGTTCTTC; CDR3: CASGFFPGTGPPNEQFF
V: TRBV5-5; D: NA; size: few; J: TRBJ1-4; DNA: TGTGCCAGCAGCAATCTTCGCAGGGAAGAACTGTTTTTT; CDR3: CASSNLRREELFF
V: TRBV28; D: NA; size: NA; J: TRBJ1-1; DNA: TGTGCCAGCACCCTACCGACGGGGAGGTCCGCTTTCTTT; CDR3: CASTLPTGRSAFF
V: TRBV6-5; D: NA; size: NA; J: TRBJ2-3; DNA: TGTGCCAGCTTACTCCGGTCCACAGATACGCAGTATTTT; CDR3: CASLLRSTDTQYF
V: TRBV5-4; D: NA; size: NA; J: TRBJ2-1; DNA: TGTGCCAGCAGCTCCTCACAGGGTTCCTACAATGAGCAGTTCTTC; CDR3: CASSSSQGSYNEQFF